This T cell receptor beta chain was documented in a study of T cells in Graves' hyperthyroidism and ophthalmopathy. Study-level information: Before any treatment, at initial diagnosis, peripheral blood was collected.

Amplification targeted TCR beta CDR3 regions from RNA transcripts. The HTBI primer set was used in a first-round RT-PCR of the TCR CDR3. TCRdb fed the multiplex PCR reads into MiXCR, producing one record per CDR3 protein. This sample yields about 270,000 distinct CDR3 sequences, of which approximately 20% are seen a single time; 50% to 75% belongs to the top ten. This clonotype was observed once. The antigen is unknown. Study-level results: Blood shared most expanded thyroid clonotypes above 0.001.

Ophthalmopathy in the patients scored at least 3 on Clinical Activity Score and at least 4 on NOSPECS grade, lasting under 3 months. PBMCs stemmed from around 9.3 ml fresh peripheral blood. Material: blood. The clonotype was recovered from a man aged 30 to 45 with Graves' ophthalmopathy.

The DNA of the CDR3 is TGCAGTGCTAGAGGACGGGGTAGGGGGATTGAAAAACTGTTTTTT. This sequence encodes CSARGRGRGIEKLFF. The chain has TRBV20-1 and TRBJ1-4, with D perhaps matching TRBD1 (6 bases). The CDR3 has 15 residues. CDR1 and CDR2 (germline): DFQATT, SNEGSKA (reference sequence). Trimming pared 1 base from V and 7 bases from J, leaving 16 bases between.